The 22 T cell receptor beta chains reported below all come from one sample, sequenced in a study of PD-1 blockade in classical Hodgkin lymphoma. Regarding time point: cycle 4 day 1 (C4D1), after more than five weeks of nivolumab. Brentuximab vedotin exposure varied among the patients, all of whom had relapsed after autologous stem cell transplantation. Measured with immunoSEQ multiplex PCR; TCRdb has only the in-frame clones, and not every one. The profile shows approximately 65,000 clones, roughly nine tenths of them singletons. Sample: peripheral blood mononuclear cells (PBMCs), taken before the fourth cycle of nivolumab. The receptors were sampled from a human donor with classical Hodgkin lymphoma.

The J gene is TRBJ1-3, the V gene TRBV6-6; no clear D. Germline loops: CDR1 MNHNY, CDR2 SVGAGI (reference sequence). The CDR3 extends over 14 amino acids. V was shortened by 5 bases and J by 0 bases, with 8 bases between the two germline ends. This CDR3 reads CASSRRSSGNTIYF. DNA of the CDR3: TGTGCCAGCAGTCGACGGTCCTCTGGAAACACCATATATTTT.

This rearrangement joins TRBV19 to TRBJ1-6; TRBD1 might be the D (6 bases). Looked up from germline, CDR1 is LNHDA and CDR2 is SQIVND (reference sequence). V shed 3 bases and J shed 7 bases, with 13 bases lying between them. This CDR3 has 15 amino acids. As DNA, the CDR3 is TGTGCCAGTAGTATCTCTGGACAGCAAAATTCACCCCTCCACTTT. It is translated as CASSISGQQNSPLHF.

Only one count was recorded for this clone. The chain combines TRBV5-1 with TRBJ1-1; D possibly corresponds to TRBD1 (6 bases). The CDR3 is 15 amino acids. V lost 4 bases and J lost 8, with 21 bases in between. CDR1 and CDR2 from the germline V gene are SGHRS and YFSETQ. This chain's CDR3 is CASSPGDRTLVEAFF. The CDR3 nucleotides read TGCGCCAGCAGCCCGGGCGACAGGACCCTGGTAGAAGCTTTCTTT.

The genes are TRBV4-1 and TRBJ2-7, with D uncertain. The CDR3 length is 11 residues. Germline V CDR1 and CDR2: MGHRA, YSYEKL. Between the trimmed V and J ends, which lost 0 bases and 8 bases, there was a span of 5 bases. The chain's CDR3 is CASSQDTKQYF. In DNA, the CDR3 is TGCGCCAGCAGCCAAGATACGAAGCAGTACTTC.

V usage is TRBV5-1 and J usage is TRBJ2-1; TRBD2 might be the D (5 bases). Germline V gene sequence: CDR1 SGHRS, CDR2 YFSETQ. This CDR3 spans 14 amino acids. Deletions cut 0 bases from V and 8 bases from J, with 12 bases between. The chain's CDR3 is CASSLGSGSDEQFF. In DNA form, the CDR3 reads TGCGCCAGCAGCTTGGGGTCGGGGTCGGATGAGCAGTTCTTC.

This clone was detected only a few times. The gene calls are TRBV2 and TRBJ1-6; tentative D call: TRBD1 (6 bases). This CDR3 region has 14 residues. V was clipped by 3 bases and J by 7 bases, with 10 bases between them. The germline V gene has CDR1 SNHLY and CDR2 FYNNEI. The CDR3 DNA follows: TGTGCCAGCAGTGACACAGGGCCCAATTCACCCCTCCACTTT. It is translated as CASSDTGPNSPLHF.

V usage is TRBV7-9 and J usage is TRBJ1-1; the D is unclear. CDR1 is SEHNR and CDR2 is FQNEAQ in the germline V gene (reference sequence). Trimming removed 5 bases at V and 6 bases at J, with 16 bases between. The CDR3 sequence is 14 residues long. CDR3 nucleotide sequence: TGTGCCAGCAGCCGGGAGGTGGGTACTGCTGAAGCTTTCTTT. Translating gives CASSREVGTAEAFF.

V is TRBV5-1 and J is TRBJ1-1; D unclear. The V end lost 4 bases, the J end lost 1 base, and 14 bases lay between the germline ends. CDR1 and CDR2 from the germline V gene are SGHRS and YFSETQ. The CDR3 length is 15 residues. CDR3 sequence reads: CASSRPEGPNTEAFF. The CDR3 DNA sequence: TGCGCCAGCAGCCGTCCCGAAGGACCGAACACTGAAGCTTTCTTT.

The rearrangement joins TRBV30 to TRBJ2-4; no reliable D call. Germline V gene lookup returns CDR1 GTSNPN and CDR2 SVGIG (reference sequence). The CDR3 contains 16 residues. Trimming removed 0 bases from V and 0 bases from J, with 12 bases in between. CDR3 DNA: TGTGCCTGGAGTGTAAATTGGGCTATAGCCAAAAACATTCAGTACTTC. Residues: CAWSVNWAIAKNIQYF.

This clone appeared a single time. The CDR3 DNA is TGTGCCAGCAGTGCCAGTGCTTTGGGTTCACCCCTCCACTTT. Protein sequence: CASSASALGSPLHF. V and J are TRBV28 and TRBJ1-6; the D is unclear. Per the germline V gene, CDR1 is MDHEN and CDR2 is SYDVKM. Trimming took 5 bases from V and 9 from J, leaving 14 bases between them. The CDR3 covers 14 residues.

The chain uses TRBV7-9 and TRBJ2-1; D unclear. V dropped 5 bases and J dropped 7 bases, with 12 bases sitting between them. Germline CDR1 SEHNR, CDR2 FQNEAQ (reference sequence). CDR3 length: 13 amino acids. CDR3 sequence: CASSQRSSNEQFF. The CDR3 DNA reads TGTGCCAGCAGCCAAAGGTCCAGTAATGAGCAGTTCTTC. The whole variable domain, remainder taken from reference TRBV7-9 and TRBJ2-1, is DTGVSQNPRHKITKRGQNVTFRCDPISEHNRLYWYRQTLGQGPEFLTYFQNEAQLEKSRLLSDRFSAERPKGSFSTLEIQRTEQGDSAMYLCASSQRSSNEQFFGPGTRLTVL.

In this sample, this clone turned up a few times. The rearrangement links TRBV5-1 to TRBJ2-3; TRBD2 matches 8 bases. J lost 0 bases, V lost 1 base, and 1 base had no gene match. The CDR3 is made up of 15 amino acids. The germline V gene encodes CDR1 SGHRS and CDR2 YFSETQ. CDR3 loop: CASSLSGGSTDTQYF. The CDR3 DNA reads TGCGCCAGCAGCTTGAGCGGGGGCAGCACAGATACGCAGTATTTT.

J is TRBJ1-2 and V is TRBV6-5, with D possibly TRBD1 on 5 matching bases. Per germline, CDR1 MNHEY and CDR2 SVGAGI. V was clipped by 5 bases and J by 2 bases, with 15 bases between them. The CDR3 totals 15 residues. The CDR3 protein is CASSPGQGSNYGYTF. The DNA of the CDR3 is TGTGCCAGCAGTCCAGGCCAGGGTTCCAACTATGGCTACACCTTC.

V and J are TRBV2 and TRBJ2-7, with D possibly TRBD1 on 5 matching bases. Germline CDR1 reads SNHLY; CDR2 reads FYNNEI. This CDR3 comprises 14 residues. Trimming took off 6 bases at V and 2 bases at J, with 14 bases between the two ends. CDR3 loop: CASSFRGTAYEQYF. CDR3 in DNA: TGTGCCAGCAGCTTTAGGGGCACGGCCTACGAGCAGTACTTC.

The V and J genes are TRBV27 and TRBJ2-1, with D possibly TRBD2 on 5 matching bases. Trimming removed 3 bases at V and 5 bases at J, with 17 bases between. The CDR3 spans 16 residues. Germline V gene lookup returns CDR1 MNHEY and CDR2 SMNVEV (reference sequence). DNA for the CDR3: TGTGCCAGCAGTTTCTCTGCCCCCTACGGGAACAATGAGCAGTTCTTC. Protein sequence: CASSFSAPYGNNEQFF.

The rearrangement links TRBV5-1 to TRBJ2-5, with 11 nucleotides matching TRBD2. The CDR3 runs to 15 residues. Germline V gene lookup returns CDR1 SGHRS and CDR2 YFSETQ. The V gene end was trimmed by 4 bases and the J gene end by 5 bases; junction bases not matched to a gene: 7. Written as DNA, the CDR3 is TGCGCCAGCAGCGATGGACTAGCGGGCGGGGAGACCCAGTACTTC. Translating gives CASSDGLAGGETQYF. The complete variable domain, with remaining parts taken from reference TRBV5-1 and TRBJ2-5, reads KAGVTQTPRYLIKTRGQQVTLSCSPISGHRSVSWYQQTPGQGLQFLFEYFSETQRNKGNFPGRFSGRQFSNSRSEMNVSTLELGDSALYLCASSDGLAGGETQYFGPGTRLLVL.

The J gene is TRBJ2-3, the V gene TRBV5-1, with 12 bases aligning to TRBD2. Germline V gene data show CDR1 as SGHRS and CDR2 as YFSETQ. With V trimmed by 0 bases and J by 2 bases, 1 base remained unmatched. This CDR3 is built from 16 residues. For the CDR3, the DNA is TGCGCCAGCAGCTTGGGACTAGCGGGGGCCACAGATACGCAGTATTTT. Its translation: CASSLGLAGATDTQYF.

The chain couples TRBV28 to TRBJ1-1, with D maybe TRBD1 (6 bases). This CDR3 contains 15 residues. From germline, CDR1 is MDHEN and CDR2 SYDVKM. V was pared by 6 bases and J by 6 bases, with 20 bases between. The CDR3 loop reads CASRSQQGVGAEAFF. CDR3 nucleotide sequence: TGTGCCAGCAGATCCCAACAGGGCGTGGGGGCTGAAGCTTTCTTT.

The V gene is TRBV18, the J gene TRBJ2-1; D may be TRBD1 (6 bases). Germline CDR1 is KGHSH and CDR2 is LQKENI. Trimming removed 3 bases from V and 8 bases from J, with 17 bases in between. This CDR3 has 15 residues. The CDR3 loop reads CASSPGAGATDEQFF. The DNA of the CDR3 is TGTGCCAGCTCACCTGGGGCAGGGGCCACGGATGAGCAGTTCTTC.

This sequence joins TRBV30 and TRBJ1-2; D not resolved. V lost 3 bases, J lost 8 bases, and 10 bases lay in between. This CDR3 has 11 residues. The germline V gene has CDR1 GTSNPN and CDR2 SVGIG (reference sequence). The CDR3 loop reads CAWRPEGGYTF. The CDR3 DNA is TGTGCCTGGAGACCTGAGGGAGGCTACACCTTC.

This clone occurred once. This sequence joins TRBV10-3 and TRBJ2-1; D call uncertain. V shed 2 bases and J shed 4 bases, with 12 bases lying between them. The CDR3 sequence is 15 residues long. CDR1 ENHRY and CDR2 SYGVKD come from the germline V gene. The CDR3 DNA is TGTGCCATCAGTGAGAGAGGCTCCAATTACAATGAGCAGTTCTTC. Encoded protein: CAISERGSNYNEQFF.

CDR3 bases: TGTGCCAGCAGCTTTGTCAGGGTTTACGAGCAGTACTTC. This translates into CASSFVRVYEQYF. The J gene is TRBJ2-7, the V gene TRBV5-6; D is perhaps TRBD1 (5 bases). Germline V gene sequence: CDR1 SGHDT, CDR2 YYEEEE. The CDR3 runs 13 residues. Trimming stripped 2 bases from V and 4 bases from J, with 10 bases between. Full variable domain (rest looked up from reference TRBV5-6 and TRBJ2-7): DAGVTQSPTHLIKTRGQQVTLRCSPKSGHDTVSWYQQALGQGPQFIFQYYEEEERQRGNFPDRFSGHQFPNYSSELNVNALLLGDSALYLCASSFVRVYEQYFGPGTRLTVT.